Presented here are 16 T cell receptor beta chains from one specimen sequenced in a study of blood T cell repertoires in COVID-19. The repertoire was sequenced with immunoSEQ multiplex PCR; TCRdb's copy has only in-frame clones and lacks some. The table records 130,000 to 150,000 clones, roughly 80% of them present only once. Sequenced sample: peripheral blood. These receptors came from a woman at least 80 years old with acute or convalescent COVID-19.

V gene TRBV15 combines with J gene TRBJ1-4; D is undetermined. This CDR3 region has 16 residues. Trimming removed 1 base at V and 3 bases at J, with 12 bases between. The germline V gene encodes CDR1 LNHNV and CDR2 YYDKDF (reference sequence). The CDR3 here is CATSRGSGEANEKLFF. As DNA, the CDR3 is TGTGCCACCAGCAGAGGGTCGGGTGAGGCTAATGAAAAACTGTTTTTT.

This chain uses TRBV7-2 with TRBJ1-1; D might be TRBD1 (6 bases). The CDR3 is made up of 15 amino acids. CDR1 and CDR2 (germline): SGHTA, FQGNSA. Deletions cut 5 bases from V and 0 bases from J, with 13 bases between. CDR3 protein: CASSPQGIMNTEAFF. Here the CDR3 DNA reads TGTGCCAGCAGCCCACAGGGAATCATGAACACTGAAGCTTTCTTT.

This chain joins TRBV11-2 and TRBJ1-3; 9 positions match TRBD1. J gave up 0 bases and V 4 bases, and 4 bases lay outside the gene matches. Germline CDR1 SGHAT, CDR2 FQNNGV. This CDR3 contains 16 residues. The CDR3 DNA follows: TGTGCCAGCAGCTGGACAGGGGTGAGCTCTGGAAACACCATATATTTT. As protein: CASSWTGVSSGNTIYF.

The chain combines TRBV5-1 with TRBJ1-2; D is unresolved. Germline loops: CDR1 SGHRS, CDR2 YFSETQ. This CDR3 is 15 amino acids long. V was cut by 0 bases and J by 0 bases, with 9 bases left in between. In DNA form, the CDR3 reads TGCGCCAGCAGCTTGGGGCCAGAAGCTAACTATGGCTACACCTTC. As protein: CASSLGPEANYGYTF. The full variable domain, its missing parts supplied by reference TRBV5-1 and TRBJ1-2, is KAGVTQTPRYLIKTRGQQVTLSCSPISGHRSVSWYQQTPGQGLQFLFEYFSETQRNKGNFPGRFSGRQFSNSRSEMNVSTLELGDSALYLCASSLGPEANYGYTFGSGTRLTVV.

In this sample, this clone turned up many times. CDR3 bases: TGTGCCAGCAGCCAGGCCGGACAGCTAACCTCTGGAAACACCATATATTTT. This gives the protein CASSQAGQLTSGNTIYF. V usage is TRBV4-2 and J usage is TRBJ1-3; a possible D gene is TRBD1 (6 bases). With 3 bases removed from V and 0 bases from J, the gap between germline ends came to 15 bases. The length of the CDR3 is 17 residues. Germline values: CDR1 LGHNA, CDR2 YNFKEQ.

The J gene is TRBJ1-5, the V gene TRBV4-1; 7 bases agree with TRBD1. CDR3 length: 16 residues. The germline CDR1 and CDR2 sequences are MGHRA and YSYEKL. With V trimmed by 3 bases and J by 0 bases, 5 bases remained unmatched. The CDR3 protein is CASSQTGINSNQPQHF. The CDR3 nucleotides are TGCGCCAGCAGCCAGACAGGGATTAATAGCAATCAGCCCCAGCATTTT.

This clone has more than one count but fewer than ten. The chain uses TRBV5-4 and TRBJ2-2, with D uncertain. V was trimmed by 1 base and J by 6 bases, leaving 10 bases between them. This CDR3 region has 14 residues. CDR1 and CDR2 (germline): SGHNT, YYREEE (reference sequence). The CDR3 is CASSLPSVPGELFF. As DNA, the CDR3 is TGTGCCAGCAGCTTGCCCTCGGTTCCCGGGGAGCTGTTTTTT.

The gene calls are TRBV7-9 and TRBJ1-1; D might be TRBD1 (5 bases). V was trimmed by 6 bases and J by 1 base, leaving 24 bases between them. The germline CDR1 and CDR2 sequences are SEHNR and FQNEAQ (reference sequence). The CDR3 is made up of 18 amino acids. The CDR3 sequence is CASRFPRVAFLRNTEAFF. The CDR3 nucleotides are TGTGCCAGCAGGTTTCCCAGGGTTGCCTTCTTAAGGAACACTGAAGCTTTCTTT. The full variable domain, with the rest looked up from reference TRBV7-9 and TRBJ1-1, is DTGVSQNPRHKITKRGQNVTFRCDPISEHNRLYWYRQTLGQGPEFLTYFQNEAQLEKSRLLSDRFSAERPKGSFSTLEIQRTEQGDSAMYLCASRFPRVAFLRNTEAFFGQGTRLTVV.

CDR3 DNA sequence: TGTGCCAGCAGCTCCCCCCCCGGGGGCTACACCTTC. It encodes CASSSPPGGYTF. The genes are TRBV7-9 and TRBJ1-2; unclear D gene. Germline V gene data show CDR1 as SEHNR and CDR2 as FQNEAQ (reference sequence). Trimming removed 4 bases from V and 8 bases from J, with 11 bases in between. The CDR3 spans 12 residues.

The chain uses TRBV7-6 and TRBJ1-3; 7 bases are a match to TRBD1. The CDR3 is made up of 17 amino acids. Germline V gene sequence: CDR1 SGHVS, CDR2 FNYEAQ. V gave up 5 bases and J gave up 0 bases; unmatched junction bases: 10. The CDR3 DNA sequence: TGTGCCAGCAGCCAACGCGGAGGGGGCAGCTCTGGAAACACCATATATTTT. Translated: CASSQRGGGSSGNTIYF.

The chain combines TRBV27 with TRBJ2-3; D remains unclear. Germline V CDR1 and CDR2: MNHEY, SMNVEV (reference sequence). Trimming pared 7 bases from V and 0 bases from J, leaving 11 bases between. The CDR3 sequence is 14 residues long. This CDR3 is CASTPVFSTDTQYF. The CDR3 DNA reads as TGTGCCAGCACCCCGGTGTTTAGCACAGATACGCAGTATTTT.

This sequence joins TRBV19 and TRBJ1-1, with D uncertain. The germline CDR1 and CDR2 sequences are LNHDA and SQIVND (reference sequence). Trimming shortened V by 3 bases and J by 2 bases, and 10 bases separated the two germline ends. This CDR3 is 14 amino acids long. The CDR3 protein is CASSMKGGNTEAFF. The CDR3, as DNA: TGTGCCAGTAGTATGAAAGGCGGTAACACTGAAGCTTTCTTT.

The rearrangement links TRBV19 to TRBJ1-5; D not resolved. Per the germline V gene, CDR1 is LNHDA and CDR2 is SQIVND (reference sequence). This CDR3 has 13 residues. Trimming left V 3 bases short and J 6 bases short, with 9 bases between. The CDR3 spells CASSIEISQPQHF. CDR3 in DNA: TGTGCCAGTAGTATCGAGATCTCTCAGCCCCAGCATTTT.

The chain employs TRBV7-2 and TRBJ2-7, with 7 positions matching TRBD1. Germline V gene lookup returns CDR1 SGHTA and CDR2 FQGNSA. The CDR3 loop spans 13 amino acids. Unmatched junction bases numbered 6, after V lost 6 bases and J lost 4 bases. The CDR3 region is CASRRDRAYEQYF. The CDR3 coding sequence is TGTGCCAGCAGACGTGACAGGGCTTACGAGCAGTACTTC.

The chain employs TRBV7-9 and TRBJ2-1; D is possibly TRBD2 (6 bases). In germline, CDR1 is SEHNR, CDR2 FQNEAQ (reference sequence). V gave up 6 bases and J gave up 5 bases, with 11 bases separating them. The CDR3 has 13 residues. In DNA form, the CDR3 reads TGTGCCAGCAGTCGGACTAATGACAATGAGCAGTTCTTC. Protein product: CASSRTNDNEQFF.

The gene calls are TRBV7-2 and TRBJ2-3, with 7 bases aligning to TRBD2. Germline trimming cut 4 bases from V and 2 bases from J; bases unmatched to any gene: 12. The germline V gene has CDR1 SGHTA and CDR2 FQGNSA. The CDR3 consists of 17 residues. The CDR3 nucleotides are TGTGCCAGCAGCTCGCGTGTGCGGGGGTCGATCACAGATACGCAGTATTTT. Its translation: CASSSRVRGSITDTQYF.